The sequence of this T cell receptor beta chain was determined in a study of blood T cell repertoires in COVID-19. Study background: Italy, Spain and the United States were the sources of the convalescent and acute COVID-19 samples. T cells, B-cell-depleted T cells, or PBMCs provided the cDNA or gDNA that served as material.

The CDR3 runs 14 residues. V shed 3 bases and J shed 0 bases, with 8 bases lying between them. Germline V gives CDR1 SEHNR, CDR2 FQNEAQ (reference sequence). Per the authors' pipeline: Nucleated cell number was recorded as an estimate derived from reference gene primer amplification. The repertoire was sequenced with immunoSEQ multiplex PCR; TCRdb's copy has only in-frame clones and lacks some. Clone size and V and J calls were adopted from that table, with D and trimming inferred from the DNA. The top ten clones hold around 4.2% of a sample with over 100,000 clones, roughly 75% of them seen once. The receptor comes from a human donor in a cohort sampled during active or convalescent COVID-19. The V call is TRBV7-9, the J call TRBJ1-1, with unresolved D. Sequenced sample: peripheral blood. The CDR3 loop reads CASSLREVNTEAFF. The CDR3 DNA sequence: TGTGCCAGCAGCTTGAGGGAAGTGAACACTGAAGCTTTCTTT.